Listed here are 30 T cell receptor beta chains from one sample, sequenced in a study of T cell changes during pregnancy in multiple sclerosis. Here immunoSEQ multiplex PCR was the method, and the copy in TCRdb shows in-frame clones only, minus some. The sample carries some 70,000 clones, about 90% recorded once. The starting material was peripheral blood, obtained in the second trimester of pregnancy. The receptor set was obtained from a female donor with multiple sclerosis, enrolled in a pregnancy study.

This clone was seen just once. The CDR3 sequence is CASSRSAGDNEQFF. CDR3 nucleotides: TGTGCCAGCAGCCGATCCGCCGGGGACAATGAGCAGTTCTTC. V gene TRBV7-2 combines with J gene TRBJ2-1; D may be TRBD2 (5 bases). The CDR3 spans 14 residues. Trimming removed 5 bases from V and 5 bases from J, with 13 bases in between. Per the germline V gene, CDR1 is SGHTA and CDR2 is FQGNSA.

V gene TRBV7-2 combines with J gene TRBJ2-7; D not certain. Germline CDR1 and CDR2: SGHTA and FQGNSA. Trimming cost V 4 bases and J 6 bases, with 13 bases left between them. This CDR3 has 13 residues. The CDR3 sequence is CASSYYGLGEQYF. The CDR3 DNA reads TGTGCCAGCAGCTACTACGGTTTGGGCGAGCAGTACTTC.

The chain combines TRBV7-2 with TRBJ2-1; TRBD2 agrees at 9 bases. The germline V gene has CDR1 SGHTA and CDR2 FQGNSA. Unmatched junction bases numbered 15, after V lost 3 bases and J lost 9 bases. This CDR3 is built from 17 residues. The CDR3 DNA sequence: TGTGCCAGCAGCTTTACTCGCGGGGGGGGTACCTCCAGTGAGCAGTTCTTC. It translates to CASSFTRGGGTSSEQFF.

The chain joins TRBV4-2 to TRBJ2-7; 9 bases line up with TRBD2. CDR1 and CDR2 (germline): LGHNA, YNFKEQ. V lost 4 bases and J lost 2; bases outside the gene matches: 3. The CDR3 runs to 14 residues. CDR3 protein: CASSPRTSAYEQYF. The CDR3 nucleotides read TGTGCCAGCAGCCCACGGACTAGCGCCTACGAGCAGTACTTC.

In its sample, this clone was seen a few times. The CDR3 sequence: CASSLVTGWYTEAFF. DNA for the CDR3: TGTGCCAGCAGCTTGGTGACAGGGTGGTACACTGAAGCTTTCTTT. The gene calls are TRBV5-4 and TRBJ1-1; 7 bases map to TRBD1. In germline, CDR1 is SGHNT, CDR2 YYREEE (reference sequence). The CDR3 contains 15 residues. After removal of 0 bases from V and 3 bases from J, the junction contained 5 bases not matched to a gene.

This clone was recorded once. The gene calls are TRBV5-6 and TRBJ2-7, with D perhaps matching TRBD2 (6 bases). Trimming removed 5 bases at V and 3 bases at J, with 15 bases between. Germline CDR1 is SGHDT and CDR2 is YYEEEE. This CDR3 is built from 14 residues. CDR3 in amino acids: CASRLTGTRYEQYF. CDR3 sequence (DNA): TGTGCCAGCAGGCTCACCGGGACTCGCTACGAGCAGTACTTC.

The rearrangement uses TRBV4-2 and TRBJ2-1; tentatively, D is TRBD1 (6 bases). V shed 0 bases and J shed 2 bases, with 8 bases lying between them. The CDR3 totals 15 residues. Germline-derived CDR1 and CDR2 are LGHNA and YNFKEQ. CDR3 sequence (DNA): TGTGCCAGCAGCCAAGACCGGGACACCTACAATGAGCAGTTCTTC. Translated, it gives CASSQDRDTYNEQFF.

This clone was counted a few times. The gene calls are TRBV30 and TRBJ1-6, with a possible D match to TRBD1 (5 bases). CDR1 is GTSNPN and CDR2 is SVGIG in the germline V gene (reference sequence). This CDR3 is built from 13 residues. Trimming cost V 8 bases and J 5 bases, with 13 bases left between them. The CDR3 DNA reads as TGTGCCGGGACCCCGGGGGATAATTCACCCCTCCACTTT. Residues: CAGTPGDNSPLHF.

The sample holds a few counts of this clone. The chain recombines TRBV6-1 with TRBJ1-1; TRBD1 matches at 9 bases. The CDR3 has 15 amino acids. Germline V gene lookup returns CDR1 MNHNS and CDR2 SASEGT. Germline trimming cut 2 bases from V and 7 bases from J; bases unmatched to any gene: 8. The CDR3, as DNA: TGTGCCAGCAGTGAAAGCCCTGGGACAGGGAATGAAGCTTTCTTT. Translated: CASSESPGTGNEAFF.

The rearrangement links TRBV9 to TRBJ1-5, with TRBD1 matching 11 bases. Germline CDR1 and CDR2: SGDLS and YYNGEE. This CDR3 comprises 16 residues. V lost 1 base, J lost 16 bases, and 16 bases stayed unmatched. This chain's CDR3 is CASSVSGSIGQGALHF. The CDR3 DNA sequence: TGTGCCAGCAGCGTATCTGGATCGATTGGACAGGGGGCCCTTCATTTT.

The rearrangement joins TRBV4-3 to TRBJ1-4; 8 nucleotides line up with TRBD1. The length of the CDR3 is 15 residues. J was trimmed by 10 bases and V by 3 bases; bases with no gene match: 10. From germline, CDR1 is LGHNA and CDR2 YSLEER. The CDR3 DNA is TGCGCCAGCAGCCAGAACAACCAGGGGGCGGGAAAACTGTTTTTT. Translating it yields CASSQNNQGAGKLFF.

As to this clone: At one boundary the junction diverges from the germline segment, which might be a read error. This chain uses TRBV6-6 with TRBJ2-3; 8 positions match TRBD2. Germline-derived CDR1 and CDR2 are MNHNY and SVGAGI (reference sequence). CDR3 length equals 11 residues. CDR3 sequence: CASSSGGGPNF. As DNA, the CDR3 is TGTGCCAGCAGTTCGGGGGGGGGTCCGAATTTT.

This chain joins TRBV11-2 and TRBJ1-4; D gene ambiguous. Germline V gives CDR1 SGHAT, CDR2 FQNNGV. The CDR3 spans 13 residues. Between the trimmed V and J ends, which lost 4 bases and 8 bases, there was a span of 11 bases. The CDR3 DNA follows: TGTGCCAGCAGCTACTTGGCGGGGGAAAAACTGTTTTTT. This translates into CASSYLAGEKLFF.

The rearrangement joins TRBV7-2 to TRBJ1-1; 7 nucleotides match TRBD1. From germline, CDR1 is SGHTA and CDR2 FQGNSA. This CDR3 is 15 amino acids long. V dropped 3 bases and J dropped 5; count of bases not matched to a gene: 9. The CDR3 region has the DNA TGTGCCAGCAGCTTCGGAGCCGGGACAGAGACTGAAGCTTTCTTT. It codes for CASSFGAGTETEAFF.

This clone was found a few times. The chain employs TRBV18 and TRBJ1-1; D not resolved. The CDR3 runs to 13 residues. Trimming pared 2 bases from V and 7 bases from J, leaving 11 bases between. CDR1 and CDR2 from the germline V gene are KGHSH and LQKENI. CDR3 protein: CASSPFSRNEAFF. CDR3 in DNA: TGTGCCAGCTCACCATTTTCTAGGAATGAAGCTTTCTTT.

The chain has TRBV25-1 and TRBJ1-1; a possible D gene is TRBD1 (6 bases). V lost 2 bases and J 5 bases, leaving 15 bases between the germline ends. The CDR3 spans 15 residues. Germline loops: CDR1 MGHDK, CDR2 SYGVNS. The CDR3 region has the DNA TGTGCCAGCAGTGAAAGAACGGGGGGGCCGACTGAAGCTTTCTTT. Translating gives CASSERTGGPTEAFF. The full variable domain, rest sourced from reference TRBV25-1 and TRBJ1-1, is EADIYQTPRYLVIGTGKKITLECSQTMGHDKMYWYQQDPGMELHLIHYSYGVNSTEKGDLSSESTVSRIRTEHFPLTLESARPSHTSQYLCASSERTGGPTEAFFGQGTRLTVV.

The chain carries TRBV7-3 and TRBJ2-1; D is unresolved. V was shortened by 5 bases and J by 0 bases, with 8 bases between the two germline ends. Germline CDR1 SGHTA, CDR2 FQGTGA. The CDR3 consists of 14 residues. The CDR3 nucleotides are TGTGCCAGCAGCCCCCAGGACTCCTACAATGAGCAGTTCTTC. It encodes CASSPQDSYNEQFF.

The CDR3, as DNA: TGTGCCAGCGGGCGGACAGGGCGCGGTGAAGCTTTCTTT. This codes for CASGRTGRGEAFF. The chain recombines TRBV27 with TRBJ1-1; 8 bases are shared with TRBD1. Germline lookup yields CDR1 MNHEY and CDR2 SMNVEV (reference sequence). There are 13 residues in the CDR3. The V gene end was trimmed by 8 bases and the J gene end by 7 bases; junction bases not matched to a gene: 9.

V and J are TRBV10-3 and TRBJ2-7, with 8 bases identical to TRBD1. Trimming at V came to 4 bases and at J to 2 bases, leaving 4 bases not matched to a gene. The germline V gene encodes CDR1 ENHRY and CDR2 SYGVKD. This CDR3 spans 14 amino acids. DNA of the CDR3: TGTGCCATCAGTGGGACAGGGAGTGCCTACGAGCAGTACTTC. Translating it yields CAISGTGSAYEQYF.

Written as DNA, the CDR3 is TGCGCCAGCAGCCAAGTCCGACTAGCGGCCGACAATGAGCAGTTCTTC. Its protein product is CASSQVRLAADNEQFF. The V gene is TRBV4-1, the J gene TRBJ2-1; 9 bases are shared with TRBD2. This CDR3 has 16 amino acids. From germline, CDR1 is MGHRA and CDR2 YSYEKL. After removal of 1 base from V and 5 bases from J, the junction contained 6 bases not matched to a gene.

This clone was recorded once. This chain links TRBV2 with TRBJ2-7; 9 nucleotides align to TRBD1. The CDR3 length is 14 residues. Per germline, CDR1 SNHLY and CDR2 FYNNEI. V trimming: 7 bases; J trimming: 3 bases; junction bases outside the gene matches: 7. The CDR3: CASTWGGQGYEQYF. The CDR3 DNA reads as TGTGCCAGCACTTGGGGGGGACAGGGCTACGAGCAGTACTTC.

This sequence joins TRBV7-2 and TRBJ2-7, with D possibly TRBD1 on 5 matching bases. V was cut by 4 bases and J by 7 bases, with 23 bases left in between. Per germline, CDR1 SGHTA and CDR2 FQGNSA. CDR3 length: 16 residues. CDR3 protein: CASSSGRAGSYGEQYF. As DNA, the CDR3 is TGTGCCAGCAGCTCCGGCCGGGCAGGGTCCTATGGAGAGCAGTACTTC. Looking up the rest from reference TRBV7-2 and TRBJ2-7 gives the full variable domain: GAGVSQSPSNKVTEKGKDVELRCDPISGHTALYWYRQSLGQGLEFLIYFQGNSAPDKSGLPSDRFSAERTGGSVSTLTIQRTQQEDSAVYLCASSSGRAGSYGEQYFGPGTRLTVT.

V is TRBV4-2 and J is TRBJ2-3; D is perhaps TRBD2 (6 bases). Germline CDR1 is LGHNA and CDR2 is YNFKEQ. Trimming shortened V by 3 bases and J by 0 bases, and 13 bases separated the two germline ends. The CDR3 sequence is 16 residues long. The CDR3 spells CASSQVGDSSTDTQYF. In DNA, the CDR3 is TGTGCCAGCAGCCAGGTCGGGGACTCCAGCACAGATACGCAGTATTTT.

The CDR3 loop reads CASSMGQGNNSPLHF. As DNA, the CDR3 is TGTGCCAGCAGTATGGGACAGGGAAATAATTCACCCCTCCACTTT. This chain joins TRBV5-6 and TRBJ1-6; TRBD1 agrees at 9 bases. With 5 bases clipped from V and 5 bases from J, the junction kept 5 bases outside the gene matches. The CDR3 runs 15 residues. Germline V gene lookup returns CDR1 SGHDT and CDR2 YYEEEE.

The CDR3 protein is CASSKWDRGYGYTF. The CDR3 DNA follows: TGTGCCAGCAGCAAATGGGACAGGGGCTATGGCTACACCTTC. The chain has TRBV21-1 and TRBJ1-2; the tabulated D call, TRBD1, remains unverified against the DNA. TRBV21-1 is reported as a pseudogene. There are 14 residues in the CDR3.

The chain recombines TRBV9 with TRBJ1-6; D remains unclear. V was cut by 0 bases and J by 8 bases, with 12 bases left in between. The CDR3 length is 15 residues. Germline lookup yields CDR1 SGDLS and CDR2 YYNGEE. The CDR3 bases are TGTGCCAGCAGCGTAGATCTGACTTGGGATTCACCCCTCCACTTT. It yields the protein CASSVDLTWDSPLHF.

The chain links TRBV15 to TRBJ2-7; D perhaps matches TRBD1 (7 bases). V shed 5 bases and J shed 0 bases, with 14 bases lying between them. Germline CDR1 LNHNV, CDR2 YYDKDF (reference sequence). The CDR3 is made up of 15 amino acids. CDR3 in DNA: TGTGCCACCAGCGTCGGGGGACAGTCCTCCTACGAGCAGTACTTC. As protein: CATSVGGQSSYEQYF.

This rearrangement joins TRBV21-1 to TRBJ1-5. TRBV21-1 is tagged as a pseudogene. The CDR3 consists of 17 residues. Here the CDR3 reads CASSKLGGGREVQPQHF. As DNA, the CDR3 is TGTGCCAGCAGCAAATTGGGGGGTGGCAGGGAGGTTCAGCCCCAGCATTTT.

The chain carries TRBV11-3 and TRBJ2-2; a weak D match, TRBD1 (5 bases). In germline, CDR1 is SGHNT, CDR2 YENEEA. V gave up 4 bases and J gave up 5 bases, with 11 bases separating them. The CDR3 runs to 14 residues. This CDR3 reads CASSYQGRTGELFF. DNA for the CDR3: TGTGCCAGCAGCTATCAGGGTAGAACCGGGGAGCTGTTTTTT.

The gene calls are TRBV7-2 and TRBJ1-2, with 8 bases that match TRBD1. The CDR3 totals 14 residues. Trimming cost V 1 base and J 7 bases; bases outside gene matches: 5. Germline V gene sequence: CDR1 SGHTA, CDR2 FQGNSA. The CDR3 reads CASSLGTGSGGYTF. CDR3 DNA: TGTGCCAGCAGCTTAGGGACAGGGTCGGGTGGCTACACCTTC.